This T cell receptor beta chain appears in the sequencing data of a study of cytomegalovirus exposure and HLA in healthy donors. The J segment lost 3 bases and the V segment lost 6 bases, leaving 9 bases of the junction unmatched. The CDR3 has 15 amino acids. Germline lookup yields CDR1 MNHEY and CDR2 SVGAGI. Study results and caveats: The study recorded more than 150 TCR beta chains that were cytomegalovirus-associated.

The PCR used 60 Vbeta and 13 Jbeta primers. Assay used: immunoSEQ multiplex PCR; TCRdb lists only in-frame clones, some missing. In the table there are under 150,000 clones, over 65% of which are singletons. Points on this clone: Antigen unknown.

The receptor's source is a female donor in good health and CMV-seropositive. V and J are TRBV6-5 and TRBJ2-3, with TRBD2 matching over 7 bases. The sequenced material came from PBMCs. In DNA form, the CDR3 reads TGTGCCAGCAGCCCCCGGGCTAGCGGTACAGATACGCAGTATTTT. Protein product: CASSPRASGTDTQYF.